Sequencing of this T cell receptor (beta chain) was carried out in a study of prognosis after radiotherapy for stage I lung cancer. Study-level results: It was not determined whether the expanded TCR clones were tumor-specific. Gene usage, both TRBV and TRBJ, reportedly differed between patients with metastases and patients without them.

A word on this clonotype: The target antigen is unknown. With only one base between it and a far larger clone, this is likely a read error.

TCR beta CDR3 amplification from genomic DNA was performed by two-round multiplex PCR. Initially, in first-round PCR, primers specific to each TRBV and TRBJ gene were used. TCRdb re-called the multiplex PCR reads with MiXCR, one entry per CDR3 protein. Of around 20,000 distinct CDR3 sequences in the sample, approximately 50% were seen once. This sample comprised PBMCs, obtained before or after stereotactic body radiation therapy (not recorded which). This clonotype was sampled from a donor over 45 with non-small cell lung cancer.

This CDR3 reads CASSFDRCLYQPQHF. The CDR3, as DNA: TGTGCCAGCAGTTTCGACAGGTGCTTATATCAGCCCCAGCATTTT. The rearrangement joins TRBV6-4 to TRBJ1-5; D may be TRBD1 (6 bases). The CDR3 loop spans 15 amino acids. V dropped 5 bases and J dropped 5 bases, with 16 bases sitting between them. Germline V gives CDR1 MRHNA, CDR2 SNTAGT.